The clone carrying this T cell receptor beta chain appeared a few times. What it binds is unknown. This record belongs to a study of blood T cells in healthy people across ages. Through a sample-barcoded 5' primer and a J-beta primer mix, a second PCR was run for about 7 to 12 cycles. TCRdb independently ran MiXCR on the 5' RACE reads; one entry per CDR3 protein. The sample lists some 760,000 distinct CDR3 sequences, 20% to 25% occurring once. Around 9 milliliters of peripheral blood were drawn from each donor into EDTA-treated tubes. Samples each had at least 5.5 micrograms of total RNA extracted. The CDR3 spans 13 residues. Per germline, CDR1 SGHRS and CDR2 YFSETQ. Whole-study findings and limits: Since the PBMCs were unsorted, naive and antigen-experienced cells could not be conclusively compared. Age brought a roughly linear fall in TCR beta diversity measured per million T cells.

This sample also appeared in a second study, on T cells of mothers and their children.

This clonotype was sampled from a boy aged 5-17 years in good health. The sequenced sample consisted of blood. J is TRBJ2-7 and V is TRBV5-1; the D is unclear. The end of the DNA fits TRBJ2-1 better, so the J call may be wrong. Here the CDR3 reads CASSLEAGIEQFF. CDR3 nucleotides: TGCGCCAGCAGCTTGGAGGCAGGAATTGAGCAGTTCTTC.